These 8 T cell receptor beta chains share one sample of origin, sequenced in a study of blood T cell repertoires in COVID-19. Some clones are missing from TCRdb's copy, which holds only in-frame ones; the method was immunoSEQ multiplex PCR. The sample includes more than 300,000 clones, around 88% of them seen just once. The sequenced material came from peripheral blood. The receptor set was obtained from a woman between 45 and 60 years old with acute or convalescent COVID-19.

This clone was counted only a few times. The chain recombines TRBV7-2 with TRBJ1-2; D uncertain. In germline, CDR1 is SGHTA, CDR2 FQGNSA. V gave up 6 bases and J gave up 5 bases, with 19 bases separating them. The CDR3 covers 15 residues. CDR3 sequence: CASSHLTVMRYGYTF. The CDR3 DNA follows: TGTGCCAGCAGTCATCTTACCGTCATGAGATATGGCTACACCTTC.

V is TRBV7-9 and J is TRBJ1-1; TRBD1 matches 9 bases. This CDR3 has 14 residues. Germline-derived CDR1 and CDR2 are SEHNR and FQNEAQ (reference sequence). Germline trimming cut 4 bases from V and 1 base from J; bases unmatched to any gene: 1. The CDR3 nucleotides are TGTGCCAGCAGCTGGGGACAGGGGAACACTGAAGCTTTCTTT. Translation gives CASSWGQGNTEAFF.

This chain joins TRBV5-4 and TRBJ2-1; D is uncertain. The V gene lost 2 bases and the J gene lost 3 bases, with 6 bases spanning the gap. The CDR3 has 13 amino acids. Germline V gives CDR1 SGHNT, CDR2 YYREEE (reference sequence). The CDR3 DNA reads TGTGCCAGCAGCTTCCGTCTCTACAATGAGCAGTTCTTC. Amino acids: CASSFRLYNEQFF.

A single count supports this clone. This chain uses TRBV2 with TRBJ1-3; D is uncertain. V dropped 2 bases and J dropped 0 bases, with 11 bases sitting between them. The germline V gene encodes CDR1 SNHLY and CDR2 FYNNEI. This CDR3 region has 16 residues. As DNA, the CDR3 is TGTGCCAGCAGTGAACTTCCGTTATTCTCTGGAAACACCATATATTTT. Protein sequence: CASSELPLFSGNTIYF.

This clone was counted between two and nine times. The rearrangement joins TRBV28 to TRBJ1-3; tentative D call: TRBD1 (5 bases). Per germline, CDR1 MDHEN and CDR2 SYDVKM. This CDR3 spans 16 amino acids. V was clipped by 2 bases and J by 0 bases, with 11 bases between them. CDR3 in amino acids: CASSLQGKFSGNTIYF. Here the CDR3 DNA reads TGTGCCAGCAGTTTACAGGGAAAGTTCTCTGGAAACACCATATATTTT. Full variable domain (outside the CDR3, taken from reference TRBV28 and TRBJ1-3): DVKVTQSSRYLVKRTGEKVFLECVQDMDHENMFWYRQDPGLGLRLIYFSYDVKMKEKGDIPEGYSVSREKKERFSLILESASTNQTSMYLCASSLQGKFSGNTIYFGEGSWLTVV.

The gene calls are TRBV28 and TRBJ2-7; 14 bases fit TRBD2. The J segment lost 4 bases and the V segment lost 5 bases, leaving 10 bases of the junction unmatched. The CDR3 runs to 17 residues. Germline CDR1 reads MDHEN; CDR2 reads SYDVKM. The CDR3 nucleotides read TGTGCCAGCAGTACGGGACTAGCGGGAGAGTTGGTATACGAGCAGTACTTC. Encoded protein: CASSTGLAGELVYEQYF.

This clone was detected once. This chain uses TRBV6-6 with TRBJ2-5; D uncertain. V was shortened by 6 bases and J by 5 bases, with 7 bases between the two germline ends. This CDR3 has 11 amino acids. Germline CDR1 is MNHNY and CDR2 is SVGAGI (reference sequence). CDR3 in DNA: TGTGCCAGCAGCCCTCGGGAGACCCAGTACTTC. It encodes CASSPRETQYF.

The chain uses TRBV28 and TRBJ1-1; 8 nucleotides line up with TRBD1. Germline-derived CDR1 and CDR2 are MDHEN and SYDVKM. The CDR3 extends over 15 amino acids. Trimming took 4 bases from V and 1 from J; bases not matched to a gene: 5. The CDR3 bases are TGTGCCAGCAGTTCCCAGGGGGCTTGGAACACTGAAGCTTTCTTT. This encodes CASSSQGAWNTEAFF.